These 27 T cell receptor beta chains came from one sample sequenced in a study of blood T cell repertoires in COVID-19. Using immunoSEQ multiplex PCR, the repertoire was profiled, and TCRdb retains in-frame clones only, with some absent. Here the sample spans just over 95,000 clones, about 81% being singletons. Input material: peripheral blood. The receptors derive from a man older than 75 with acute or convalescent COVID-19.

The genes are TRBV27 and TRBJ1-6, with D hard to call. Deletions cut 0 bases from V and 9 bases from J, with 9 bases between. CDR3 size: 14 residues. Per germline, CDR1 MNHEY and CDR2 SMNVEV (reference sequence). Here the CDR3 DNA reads TGTGCCAGCAGTTTATCGCGACTCAGTTCACCCCTCCACTTT. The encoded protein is CASSLSRLSSPLHF.

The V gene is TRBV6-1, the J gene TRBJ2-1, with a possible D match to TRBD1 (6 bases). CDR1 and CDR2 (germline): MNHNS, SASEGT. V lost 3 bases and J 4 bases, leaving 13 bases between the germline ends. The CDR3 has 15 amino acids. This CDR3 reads CASSEDLGQYNEQFF. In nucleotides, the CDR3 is TGTGCCAGCAGTGAGGACCTCGGACAGTACAATGAGCAGTTCTTC.

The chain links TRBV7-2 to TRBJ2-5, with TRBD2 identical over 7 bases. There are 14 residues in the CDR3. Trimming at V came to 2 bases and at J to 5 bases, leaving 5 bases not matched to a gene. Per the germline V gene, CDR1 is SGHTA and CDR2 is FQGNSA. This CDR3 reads CASSLRSSGETQYF. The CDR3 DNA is TGTGCCAGCAGCTTAAGGTCTAGCGGCGAGACCCAGTACTTC.

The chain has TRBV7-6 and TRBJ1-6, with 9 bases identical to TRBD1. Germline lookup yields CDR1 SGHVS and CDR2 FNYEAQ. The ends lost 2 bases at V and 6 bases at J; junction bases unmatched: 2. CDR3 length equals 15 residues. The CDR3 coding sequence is TGTGCCAGCAGCTTAAACAGGGGGCCTAATTCACCCCTCCACTTT. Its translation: CASSLNRGPNSPLHF. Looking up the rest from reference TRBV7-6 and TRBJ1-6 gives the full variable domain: GAGVSQSPRYKVTKRGQDVALRCDPISGHVSLYWYRQALGQGPEFLTYFNYEAQQDKSGLPNDRFSAERPEGSISTLTIQRTEQRDSAMYRCASSLNRGPNSPLHFGNGTRLTVT.

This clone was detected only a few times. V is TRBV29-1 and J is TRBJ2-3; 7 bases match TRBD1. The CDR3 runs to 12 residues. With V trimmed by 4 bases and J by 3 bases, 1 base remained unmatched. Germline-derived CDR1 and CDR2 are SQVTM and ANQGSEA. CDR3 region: CSVATGTDTQYF. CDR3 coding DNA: TGCAGCGTTGCGACAGGGACAGATACGCAGTATTTT.

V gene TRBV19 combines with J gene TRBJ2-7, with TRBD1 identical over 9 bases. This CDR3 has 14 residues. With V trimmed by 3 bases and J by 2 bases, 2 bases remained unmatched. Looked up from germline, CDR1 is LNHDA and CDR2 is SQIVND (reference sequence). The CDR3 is CASSIGTGPYEQYF. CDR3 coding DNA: TGTGCCAGTAGTATTGGGACAGGGCCCTACGAGCAGTACTTC.

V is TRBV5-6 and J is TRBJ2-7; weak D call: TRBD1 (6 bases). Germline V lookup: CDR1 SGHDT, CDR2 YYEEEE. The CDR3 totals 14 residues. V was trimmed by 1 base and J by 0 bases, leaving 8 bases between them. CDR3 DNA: TGTGCCAGCAGCTTGCAGGGGTTCTCCTACGAGCAGTACTTC. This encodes CASSLQGFSYEQYF. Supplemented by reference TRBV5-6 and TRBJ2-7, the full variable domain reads DAGVTQSPTHLIKTRGQQVTLRCSPKSGHDTVSWYQQALGQGPQFIFQYYEEEERQRGNFPDRFSGHQFPNYSSELNVNALLLGDSALYLCASSLQGFSYEQYFGPGTRLTVT.

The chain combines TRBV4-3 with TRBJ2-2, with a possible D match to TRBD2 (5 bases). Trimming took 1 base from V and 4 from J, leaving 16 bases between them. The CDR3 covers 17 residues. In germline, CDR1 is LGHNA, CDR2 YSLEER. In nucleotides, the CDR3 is TGCGCCAGCAGCCAAGGATACCCCTTAGGGAGCACCGGGGAGCTGTTTTTT. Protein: CASSQGYPLGSTGELFF.

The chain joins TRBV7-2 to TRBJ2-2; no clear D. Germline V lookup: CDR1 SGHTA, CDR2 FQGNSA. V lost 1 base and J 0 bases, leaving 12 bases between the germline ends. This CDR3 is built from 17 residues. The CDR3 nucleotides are TGTGCCAGCAGCTTAGGTTCGGTCGCGGCGAACACCGGGGAGCTGTTTTTT. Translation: CASSLGSVAANTGELFF. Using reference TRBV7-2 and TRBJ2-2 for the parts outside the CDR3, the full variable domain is GAGVSQSPSNKVTEKGKDVELRCDPISGHTALYWYRQSLGQGLEFLIYFQGNSAPDKSGLPSDRFSAERTGGSVSTLTIQRTQQEDSAVYLCASSLGSVAANTGELFFGEGSRLTVL.

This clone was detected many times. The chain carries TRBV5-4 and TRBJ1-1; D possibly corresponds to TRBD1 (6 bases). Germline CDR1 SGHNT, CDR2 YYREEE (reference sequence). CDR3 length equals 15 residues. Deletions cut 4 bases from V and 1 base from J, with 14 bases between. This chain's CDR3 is CASSLPGQANTEAFF. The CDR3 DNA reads TGTGCCAGCAGCCTGCCGGGACAAGCGAACACTGAAGCTTTCTTT. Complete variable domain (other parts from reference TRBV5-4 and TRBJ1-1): ETGVTQSPTHLIKTRGQQVTLRCSSQSGHNTVSWYQQALGQGPQFIFQYYREEENGRGNFPPRFSGLQFPNYSSELNVNALELDDSALYLCASSLPGQANTEAFFGQGTRLTVV.

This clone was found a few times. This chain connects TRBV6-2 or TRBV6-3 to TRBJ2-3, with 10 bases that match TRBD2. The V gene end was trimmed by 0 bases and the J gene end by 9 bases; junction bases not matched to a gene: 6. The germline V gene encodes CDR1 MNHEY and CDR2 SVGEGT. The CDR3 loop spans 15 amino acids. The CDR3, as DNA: TGTGCCAGCAGTTACTCGGTTGCTAGCGGGGGCACGCAGTATTTT. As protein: CASSYSVASGGTQYF.

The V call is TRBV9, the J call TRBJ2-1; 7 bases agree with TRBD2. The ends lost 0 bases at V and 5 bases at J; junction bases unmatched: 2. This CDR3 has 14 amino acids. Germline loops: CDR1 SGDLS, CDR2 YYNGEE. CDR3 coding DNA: TGTGCCAGCAGCGTAGTAGCGGGCCACAATGAGCAGTTCTTC. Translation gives CASSVVAGHNEQFF.

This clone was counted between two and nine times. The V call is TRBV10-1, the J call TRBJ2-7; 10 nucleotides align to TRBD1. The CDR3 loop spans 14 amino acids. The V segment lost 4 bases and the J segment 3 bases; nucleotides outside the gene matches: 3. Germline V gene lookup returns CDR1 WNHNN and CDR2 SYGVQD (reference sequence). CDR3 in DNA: TGCGCCAGCAGTGGGGACAGGGGATTCTACGAGCAGTACTTC. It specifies CASSGDRGFYEQYF.

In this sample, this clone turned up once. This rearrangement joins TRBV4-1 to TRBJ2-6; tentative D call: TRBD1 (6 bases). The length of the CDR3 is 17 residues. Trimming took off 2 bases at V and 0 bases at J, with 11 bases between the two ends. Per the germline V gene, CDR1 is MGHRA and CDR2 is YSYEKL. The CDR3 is CASSQLQGGSGANVLTF. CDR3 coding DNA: TGCGCCAGCAGCCAACTCCAAGGGGGCTCTGGGGCCAACGTCCTGACTTTC.

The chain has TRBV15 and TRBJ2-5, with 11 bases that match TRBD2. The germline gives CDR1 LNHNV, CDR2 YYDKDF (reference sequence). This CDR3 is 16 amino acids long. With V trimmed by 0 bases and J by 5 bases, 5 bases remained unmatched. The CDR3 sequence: CATSRERASGRETQYF. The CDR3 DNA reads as TGTGCCACCAGCAGAGAAAGGGCTAGCGGGAGGGAGACCCAGTACTTC. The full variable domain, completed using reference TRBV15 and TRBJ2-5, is DAMVIQNPRYQVTQFGKPVTLSCSQTLNHNVMYWYQQKSSQAPKLLFHYYDKDFNNEADTPDNFQSRRPNTSFCFLDIRSPGLGDTAMYLCATSRERASGRETQYFGPGTRLLVL.

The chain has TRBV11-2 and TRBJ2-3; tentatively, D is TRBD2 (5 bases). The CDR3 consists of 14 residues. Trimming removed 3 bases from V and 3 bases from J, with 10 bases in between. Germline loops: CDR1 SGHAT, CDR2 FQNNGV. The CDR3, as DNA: TGTGCCAGCAGCTTTCCAACGGGGACAGATACGCAGTATTTT. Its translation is CASSFPTGTDTQYF.

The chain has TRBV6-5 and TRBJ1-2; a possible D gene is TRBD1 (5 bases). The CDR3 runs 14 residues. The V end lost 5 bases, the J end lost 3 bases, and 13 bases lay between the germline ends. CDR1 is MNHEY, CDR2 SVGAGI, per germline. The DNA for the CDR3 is TGTGCCAGCAGTATTGGGACTTCGTACTATGGCTACACCTTC. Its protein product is CASSIGTSYYGYTF.

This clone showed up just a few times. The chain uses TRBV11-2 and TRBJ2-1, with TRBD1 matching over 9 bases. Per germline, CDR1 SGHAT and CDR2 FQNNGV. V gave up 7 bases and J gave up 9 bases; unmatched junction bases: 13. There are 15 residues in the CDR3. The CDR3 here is CASNPTGGEMGEQFF. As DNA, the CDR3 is TGTGCCAGCAACCCGACAGGGGGAGAAATGGGTGAGCAGTTCTTC. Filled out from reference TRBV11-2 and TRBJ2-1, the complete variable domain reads EAGVAQSPRYKIIEKRQSVAFWCNPISGHATLYWYQQILGQGPKLLIQFQNNGVVDDSQLPKDRFSAERLKGVDSTLKIQPAKLEDSAVYLCASNPTGGEMGEQFFGPGTRLTVL.

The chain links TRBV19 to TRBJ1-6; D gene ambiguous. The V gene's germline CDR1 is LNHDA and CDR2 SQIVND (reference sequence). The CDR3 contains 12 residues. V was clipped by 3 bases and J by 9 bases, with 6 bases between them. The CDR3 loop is CASSIRGSPLHF. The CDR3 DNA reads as TGTGCCAGTAGTATTCGAGGTTCACCCCTCCACTTT.

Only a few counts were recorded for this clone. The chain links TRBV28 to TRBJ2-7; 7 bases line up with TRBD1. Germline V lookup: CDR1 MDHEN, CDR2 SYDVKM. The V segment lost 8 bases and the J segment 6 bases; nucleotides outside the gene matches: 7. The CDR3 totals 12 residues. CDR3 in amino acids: CASRDSLSEQYF. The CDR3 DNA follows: TGTGCCAGCCGGGACAGCTTAAGCGAGCAGTACTTC. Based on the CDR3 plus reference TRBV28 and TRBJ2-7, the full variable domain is DVKVTQSSRYLVKRTGEKVFLECVQDMDHENMFWYRQDPGLGLRLIYFSYDVKMKEKGDIPEGYSVSREKKERFSLILESASTNQTSMYLCASRDSLSEQYFGPGTRLTVT.

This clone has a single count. CDR3 DNA: TGTGCCAGCAGTCCCACAGGGGTGGGGGAGACCCAGTACTTC. Its translation: CASSPTGVGETQYF. This rearrangement joins TRBV2 to TRBJ2-5; TRBD1 agrees at 7 bases. J gave up 5 bases and V 5 bases, and 8 bases lay outside the gene matches. In germline, CDR1 is SNHLY, CDR2 FYNNEI. This CDR3 is 14 amino acids long.

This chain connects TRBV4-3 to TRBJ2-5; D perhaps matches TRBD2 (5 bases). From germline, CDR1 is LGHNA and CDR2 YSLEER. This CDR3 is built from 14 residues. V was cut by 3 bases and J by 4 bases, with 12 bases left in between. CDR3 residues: CASSQILGRETQYF. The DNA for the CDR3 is TGCGCCAGCAGCCAGATCTTAGGGAGAGAGACCCAGTACTTC.

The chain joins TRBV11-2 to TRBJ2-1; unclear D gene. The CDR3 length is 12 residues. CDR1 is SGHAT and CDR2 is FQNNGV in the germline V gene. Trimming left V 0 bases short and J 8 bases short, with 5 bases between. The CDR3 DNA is TGTGCCAGCAGCTTAGAGAGGTATGAGCAGTTCTTC. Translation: CASSLERYEQFF.

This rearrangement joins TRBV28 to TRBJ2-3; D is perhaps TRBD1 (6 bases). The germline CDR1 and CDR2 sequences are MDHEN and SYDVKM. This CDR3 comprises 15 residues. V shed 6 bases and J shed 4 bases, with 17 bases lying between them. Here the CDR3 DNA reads TGTGCCAGCAGCCGTACCCAGGGGCGGGCAGATACGCAGTATTTT. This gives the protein CASSRTQGRADTQYF.

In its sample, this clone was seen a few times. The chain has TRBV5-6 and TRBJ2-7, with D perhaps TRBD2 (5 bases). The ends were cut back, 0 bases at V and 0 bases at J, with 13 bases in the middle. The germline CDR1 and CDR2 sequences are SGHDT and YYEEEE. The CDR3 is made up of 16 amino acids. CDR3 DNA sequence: TGTGCCAGCAGCTTGGCCGAGGACTCCCCCTCCTACGAGCAGTACTTC. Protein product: CASSLAEDSPSYEQYF. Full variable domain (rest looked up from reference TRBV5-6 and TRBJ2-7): DAGVTQSPTHLIKTRGQQVTLRCSPKSGHDTVSWYQQALGQGPQFIFQYYEEEERQRGNFPDRFSGHQFPNYSSELNVNALLLGDSALYLCASSLAEDSPSYEQYFGPGTRLTVT.

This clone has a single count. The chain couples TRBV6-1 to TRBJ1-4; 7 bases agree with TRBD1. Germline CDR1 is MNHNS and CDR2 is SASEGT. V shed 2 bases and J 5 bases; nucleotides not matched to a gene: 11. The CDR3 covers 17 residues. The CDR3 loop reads CASSEIGDSHLNEKLFF. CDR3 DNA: TGTGCCAGCAGTGAAATAGGGGACAGCCATCTCAATGAAAAACTGTTTTTT.

This CDR3 is CASSSDMNTEAFF. Here the CDR3 DNA reads TGTGCCAGCAGCTCTGACATGAACACTGAAGCTTTCTTT. The chain has TRBV6-4 and TRBJ1-1; D not resolved. The V gene's germline CDR1 is MRHNA and CDR2 SNTAGT. Trimming left V 6 bases short and J 0 bases short, with 8 bases between. This CDR3 contains 13 residues.